These 5 T cell receptor beta chains were all obtained from the same sample, sequenced in a study of vaccination and CD4 T cells after COVID-19. These receptors' antigens are unknown. The study sequenced cultured CD4+ T cell DNA using the Oncomine TCR Beta short-read assay. TCRdb processed the PCR reads anew with MiXCR; each CDR3 protein has one entry. The profile shows about 20,000 distinct CDR3 sequences, about 50% of them singletons. Treatment denoted: approximately 9-day PBMC culture with coronavirus spike peptide pools or control peptides (ViraFEST assay). Sample: cultured CD4+ T cells from blood. The receptors were sampled from a human donor with COVID-19.

The chain combines TRBV15 with TRBJ2-2; possibly TRBD1 for D (6 bases). CDR1 and CDR2 from the germline V gene are LNHNV and YYDKDF (reference sequence). V gave up 5 bases and J gave up 0 bases, with 19 bases separating them. This CDR3 is built from 18 residues. The CDR3 reads CATSGRDTTRPNTGELFF. CDR3 sequence (DNA): TGTGCCACCAGCGGCCGGGACACGACTCGTCCGAACACCGGGGAGCTGTTTTTT.

The rearrangement uses TRBV5-1 and TRBJ2-5, with 7 bases identical to TRBD2. There are 14 residues in the CDR3. Trimming at V came to 5 bases and at J to 3 bases, leaving 7 bases not matched to a gene. Germline lookup yields CDR1 SGHRS and CDR2 YFSETQ. The CDR3 loop is CASRGAGVEETQYF. The CDR3 nucleotides are TGCGCCAGCAGAGGGGCGGGGGTAGAAGAGACCCAGTACTTC.

The chain combines TRBV28 with TRBJ1-2; 8 nucleotides line up with TRBD1. CDR1 and CDR2 (germline): MDHEN, SYDVKM. CDR3 length: 15 residues. J was trimmed by 2 bases and V by 6 bases; bases with no gene match: 8. This chain's CDR3 is CASSTYRTGNYGYTF. CDR3 in DNA: TGTGCCAGCAGCACTTACCGGACAGGGAACTATGGCTACACCTTC.

The V and J genes are TRBV6-5 and TRBJ1-6; possible D gene TRBD1, 5 bases. CDR1 is MNHEY, CDR2 SVGAGI, per germline. CDR3 size: 15 residues. Trimming stripped 1 base from V and 6 bases from J, with 10 bases between. CDR3 nucleotide sequence: TGTGCCAGCAGTTACTATCCAGGGCTTAATTCACCCCTCCACTTT. The encoded protein is CASSYYPGLNSPLHF.

The rearrangement uses TRBV20-1 and TRBJ2-7, with 10 bases fitting TRBD1. Trimming cost V 3 bases and J 6 bases; bases outside gene matches: 2. The germline V gene encodes CDR1 DFQATT and CDR2 SNEGSKA (reference sequence). The CDR3 is 12 residues long. CDR3 sequence reads: CSARGTGAEQYF. CDR3 nucleotides: TGCAGTGCTAGGGGGACAGGGGCCGAGCAGTACTTC.